These 13 T cell receptor beta chains came from one sample sequenced in a study of blood T cell repertoires in COVID-19. Clones were read by immunoSEQ multiplex PCR, and TCRdb kept only the in-frame ones, dropping some. The repertoire holds roughly 68,000 clones, with 85% to 90% as singletons. Material: peripheral blood. The source of these receptors is a woman at least 80 years old with active COVID-19.

V is TRBV27 and J is TRBJ2-1; 9 bases match TRBD2. The CDR3 runs to 15 residues. The V and J ends lost 4 bases and 4 bases, in that order; junction bases with no gene match: 5. The germline V gene has CDR1 MNHEY and CDR2 SMNVEV (reference sequence). The CDR3 nucleotides are TGTGCCAGCAGTTCGGGGACTAGCCCTTACAATGAGCAGTTCTTC. This codes for CASSSGTSPYNEQFF.

The chain uses TRBV11-2 and TRBJ2-3; D gene ambiguous. The V and J ends lost 5 bases and 0 bases respectively, with 9 bases between them. Germline V gene data show CDR1 as SGHAT and CDR2 as FQNNGV. The CDR3 is 14 residues long. The DNA for the CDR3 is TGTGCCAGCAGCCCCGCCCGGAGCACAGATACGCAGTATTTT. Encoded protein: CASSPARSTDTQYF. Complete variable domain (other parts from reference TRBV11-2 and TRBJ2-3): EAGVAQSPRYKIIEKRQSVAFWCNPISGHATLYWYQQILGQGPKLLIQFQNNGVVDDSQLPKDRFSAERLKGVDSTLKIQPAKLEDSAVYLCASSPARSTDTQYFGPGTRLTVL.

V and J are TRBV5-6 and TRBJ1-2; D is unresolved. The CDR3 runs 15 residues. V was trimmed by 2 bases and J by 1 base, leaving 12 bases between them. CDR1 SGHDT and CDR2 YYEEEE come from the germline V gene. CDR3 loop: CASSFRGGFNYGYTF. CDR3 sequence (DNA): TGTGCCAGCAGCTTCAGAGGCGGATTTAACTATGGCTACACCTTC. The whole variable domain, filled in from reference TRBV5-6 and TRBJ1-2, reads DAGVTQSPTHLIKTRGQQVTLRCSPKSGHDTVSWYQQALGQGPQFIFQYYEEEERQRGNFPDRFSGHQFPNYSSELNVNALLLGDSALYLCASSFRGGFNYGYTFGSGTRLTVV.

This chain uses TRBV19 with TRBJ2-1; the match to TRBD1 covers 8 bases. V shed 1 base, J shed 9 bases, and the junction held 8 bases outside the gene matches. The CDR3 is 15 residues long. Germline V gene data show CDR1 as LNHDA and CDR2 as SQIVND (reference sequence). The CDR3 DNA reads as TGTGCCAGTAGTATAGGGTCCGGGGACAGGCGTGAGCAGTTCTTC. Translated, it gives CASSIGSGDRREQFF. Full variable domain (rest looked up from reference TRBV19 and TRBJ2-1): DGGITQSPKYLFRKEGQNVTLSCEQNLNHDAMYWYRQDPGQGLRLIYYSQIVNDFQKGDIAEGYSVSREKKESFPLTVTSAQKNPTAFYLCASSIGSGDRREQFFGPGTRLTVL.

The chain links TRBV5-4 to TRBJ1-2, with D unresolved. Trimming took off 1 base at V and 1 base at J, with 5 bases between the two ends. This CDR3 has 13 amino acids. The germline V gene encodes CDR1 SGHNT and CDR2 YYREEE (reference sequence). CDR3: CASSLSGNYGYTF. As DNA, the CDR3 is TGTGCCAGCAGCTTGAGCGGTAACTATGGCTACACCTTC.

The chain uses TRBV5-1 and TRBJ1-2; possibly TRBD1 for D (5 bases). The CDR3 loop spans 15 amino acids. V shed 1 base and J shed 5 bases, with 15 bases lying between them. Germline values: CDR1 SGHRS, CDR2 YFSETQ. The CDR3 here is CASSLMGDSVYGYTF. The DNA of the CDR3 is TGCGCCAGCAGCTTGATGGGGGACTCCGTTTATGGCTACACCTTC.

This sequence joins TRBV5-4 and TRBJ2-7, with 7 bases aligning to TRBD2. Germline assignment: CDR1 SGHNT and CDR2 YYREEE (reference sequence). The trim removed 3 bases at V and 0 bases at J, leaving 9 bases unmatched. This CDR3 comprises 16 residues. CDR3 sequence reads: CASSSHSGKSSYEQYF. The CDR3 nucleotides are TGTGCCAGCAGCTCGCACAGCGGGAAGAGCTCCTACGAGCAGTACTTC.

This clone was counted a single time. The chain combines TRBV28 with TRBJ2-4; 10 nucleotides match TRBD1. The CDR3 covers 15 residues. CDR1 is MDHEN and CDR2 is SYDVKM in the germline V gene. Trimming cost V 4 bases and J 14 bases; bases outside gene matches: 14. CDR3 nucleotide sequence: TGTGCCAGCAGTTCGACAGGGACAGGGGCGCGGGGCGAGTACTTC. This sequence encodes CASSSTGTGARGEYF.

The V and J genes are TRBV7-2 and TRBJ2-5; D is uncertain. The V gene lost 1 base and the J gene lost 7 bases, with 7 bases spanning the gap. The CDR3 covers 12 residues. Germline V gene data show CDR1 as SGHTA and CDR2 as FQGNSA. The CDR3 DNA reads as TGTGCCAGCAGCTTAGACTCCACGACCCAGTACTTC. Protein product: CASSLDSTTQYF.

As DNA, the CDR3 is TGCGCCAGCAGCCAAGACCTCATAGGGGGGGCGCAGTACTTC. Amino acids: CASSQDLIGGAQYF. The chain links TRBV4-3 to TRBJ2-7; D might be TRBD2 (7 bases). The CDR3 loop spans 14 amino acids. V was pared by 0 bases and J by 9 bases, with 15 bases between. CDR1 is LGHNA, CDR2 YSLEER, per germline.

The chain links TRBV18 to TRBJ1-5; no clear D. Germline V gene data show CDR1 as KGHSH and CDR2 as LQKENI. The CDR3 contains 16 residues. The ends were cut back, 4 bases at V and 4 bases at J, with 17 bases in the middle. The CDR3 loop is CASSLAGSFTNQPQHF. Written as DNA, the CDR3 is TGTGCCAGCTCACTTGCCGGGAGCTTTACTAATCAGCCCCAGCATTTT.

This chain connects TRBV6-6 to TRBJ2-7; 9 positions match TRBD2. In germline, CDR1 is MNHNY, CDR2 SVGAGI (reference sequence). V lost 4 bases to trimming and J lost 3 bases; unmatched junction nucleotides: 4. This CDR3 region has 14 residues. CDR3 nucleotides: TGTGCCAGCAGTTCGGTTAGCGGGAGCTACGAGCAGTACTTC. As protein: CASSSVSGSYEQYF.

The chain is built from TRBV13 and TRBJ2-7; 12 positions agree with TRBD1. Trimming at V came to 5 bases and at J to 6 bases, leaving 5 bases not matched to a gene. The V gene's germline CDR1 is PRHDT and CDR2 FYEKMQ (reference sequence). The CDR3 has 14 residues. CDR3 residues: CASSGGQGASEQYF. The CDR3 coding sequence is TGTGCCAGCAGCGGGGGACAGGGGGCGTCCGAGCAGTACTTC.